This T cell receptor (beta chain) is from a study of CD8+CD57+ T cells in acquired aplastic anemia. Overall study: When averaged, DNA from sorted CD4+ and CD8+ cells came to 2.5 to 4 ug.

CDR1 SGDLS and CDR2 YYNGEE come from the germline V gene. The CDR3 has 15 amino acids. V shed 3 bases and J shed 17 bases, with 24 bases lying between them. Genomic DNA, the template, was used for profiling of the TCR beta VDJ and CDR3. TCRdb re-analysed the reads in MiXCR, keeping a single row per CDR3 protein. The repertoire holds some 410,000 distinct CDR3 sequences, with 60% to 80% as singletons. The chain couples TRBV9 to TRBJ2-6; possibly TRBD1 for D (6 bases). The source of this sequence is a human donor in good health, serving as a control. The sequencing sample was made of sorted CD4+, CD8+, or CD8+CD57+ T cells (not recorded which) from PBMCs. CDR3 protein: CASSGEVGAARYVTF. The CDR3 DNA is TGTGCCAGCAGCGGAGAGGTGGGGGCGGCCCGCTACGTGACTTTC.